These T cell receptor beta chains were read from a single sample in a study of blood T cell repertoires in COVID-19. Assay: immunoSEQ multiplex PCR; the TCRdb copy retains only in-frame clones and omits some. The top ten hold 1.5% to 2% of the sample, which has 150,000 to 200,000 clones, approximately 90% seen once. Material: peripheral blood. These receptors all come from a man aged 18 to 29 who had recovered from COVID-19. The CDR3 runs from the conserved cysteine through the conserved F or W. Each record gives: J gene, V gene, CDR3 protein.

j_gene: TRBJ2-7
v_gene: TRBV6-5
CDR3aa: CATTIRLSGEQYF

j_gene: TRBJ1-2
v_gene: TRBV6-2/TRBV6-3
CDR3aa: CASSYSAGWNYTF

j_gene: TRBJ2-3
v_gene: TRBV21-1
CDR3aa: CASSKRPPALSTDTQYF

j_gene: TRBJ2-2
v_gene: TRBV7-9
CDR3aa: CAIRTSSAGGELFF

j_gene: TRBJ2-7
v_gene: TRBV4-1
CDR3aa: CASSLTLQTSGPMEQYF

j_gene: TRBJ1-1
v_gene: TRBV7-9
CDR3aa: CASSSDWDRRF

j_gene: TRBJ1-2
v_gene: TRBV19
CDR3aa: CASSATGQGNYGYTF

j_gene: TRBJ1-1
v_gene: TRBV4-1
CDR3aa: CASRGVLKNTEAFF

j_gene: TRBJ2-7
v_gene: TRBV27
CDR3aa: CASREQGATYEQYF

j_gene: TRBJ1-1
v_gene: TRBV27
CDR3aa: CASSFGSETEAFF

j_gene: TRBJ1-1
v_gene: TRBV6-5
CDR3aa: CASRSDRVNTEAFF

j_gene: TRBJ1-1
v_gene: TRBV5-4
CDR3aa: CASSAPGLGTEAFF

j_gene: TRBJ1-1
v_gene: TRBV5-4
CDR3aa: CASSLPTTSEAFF

j_gene: TRBJ2-7
v_gene: TRBV20-1
CDR3aa: CSARGGYEQYF

j_gene: TRBJ2-7
v_gene: TRBV28
CDR3aa: CASSSPTPGQGAREQYF

j_gene: TRBJ1-1
v_gene: TRBV28
CDR3aa: CASSPTGLTEAFF

j_gene: TRBJ1-2
v_gene: TRBV9
CDR3aa: CASSVARGGYTF

j_gene: TRBJ1-1
v_gene: TRBV28
CDR3aa: CASSGRGTMNTEAFF

j_gene: TRBJ2-1
v_gene: TRBV27
CDR3aa: CASGWSAYNEQFF

j_gene: TRBJ2-1
v_gene: TRBV24-1
CDR3aa: CATSDLPGGLQFF

j_gene: TRBJ2-3
v_gene: TRBV9
CDR3aa: CASSGSGGSASTDTQYF

j_gene: TRBJ1-5
v_gene: TRBV6-2/TRBV6-3
CDR3aa: CASSPETGGSGYQPQHF

j_gene: TRBJ1-2
v_gene: TRBV10-2
CDR3aa: CASSISTGYYGYTF

j_gene: TRBJ2-1
v_gene: TRBV15
CDR3aa: CATSPQTGSPDEQFF

j_gene: TRBJ2-7
v_gene: TRBV28
CDR3aa: CASSLEGSSYEQYF

j_gene: TRBJ2-7
v_gene: TRBV14
CDR3aa: CASSPDRGYEQYF

j_gene: TRBJ2-1
v_gene: TRBV10-3
CDR3aa: CATAGTSGYNEQFF

j_gene: TRBJ2-7
v_gene: TRBV27
CDR3aa: CASSLTPSYEQYF

j_gene: TRBJ1-5
v_gene: TRBV6-2/TRBV6-3
CDR3aa: CASSYEWGGIDQPQHF

j_gene: TRBJ2-7
v_gene: TRBV28
CDR3aa: CASNRLYEQYF